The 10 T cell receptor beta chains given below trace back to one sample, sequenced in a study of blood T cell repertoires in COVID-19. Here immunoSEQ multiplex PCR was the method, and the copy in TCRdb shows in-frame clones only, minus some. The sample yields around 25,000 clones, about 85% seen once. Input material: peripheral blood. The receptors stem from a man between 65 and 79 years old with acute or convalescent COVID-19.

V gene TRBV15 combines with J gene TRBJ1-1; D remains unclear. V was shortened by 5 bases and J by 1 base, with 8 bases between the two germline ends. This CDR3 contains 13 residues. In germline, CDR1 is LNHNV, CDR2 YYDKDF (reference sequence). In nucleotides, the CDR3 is TGTGCCACCAGCTTCAGTCGGAACACTGAAGCTTTCTTT. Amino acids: CATSFSRNTEAFF.

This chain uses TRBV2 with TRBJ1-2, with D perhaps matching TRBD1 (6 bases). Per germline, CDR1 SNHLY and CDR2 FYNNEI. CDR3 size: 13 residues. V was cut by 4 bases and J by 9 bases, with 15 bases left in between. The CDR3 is CASSGGQVRSYTF. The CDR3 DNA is TGTGCCAGCAGTGGGGGACAAGTGAGGAGCTACACCTTC.

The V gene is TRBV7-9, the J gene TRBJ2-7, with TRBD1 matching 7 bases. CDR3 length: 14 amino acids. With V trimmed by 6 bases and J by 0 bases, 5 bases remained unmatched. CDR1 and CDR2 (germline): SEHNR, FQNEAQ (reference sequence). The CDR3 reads CASSSRGNSYEQYF. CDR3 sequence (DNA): TGTGCCAGCAGTAGCAGGGGGAACTCCTACGAGCAGTACTTC.

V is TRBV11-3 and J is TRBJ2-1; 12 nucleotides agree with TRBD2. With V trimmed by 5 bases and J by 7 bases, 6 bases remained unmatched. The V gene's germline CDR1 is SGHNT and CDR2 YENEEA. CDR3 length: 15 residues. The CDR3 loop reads CASSLAGGTRNEQFF. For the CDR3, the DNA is TGTGCCAGCAGCCTAGCGGGAGGGACAAGGAATGAGCAGTTCTTC. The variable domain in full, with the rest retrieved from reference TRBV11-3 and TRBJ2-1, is EAGVVQSPRYKIIEKKQPVAFWCNPISGHNTLYWYLQNLGQGPELLIRYENEEAVDDSQLPKDRFSAERLKGVDSTLKIQPAELGDSAVYLCASSLAGGTRNEQFFGPGTRLTVL.

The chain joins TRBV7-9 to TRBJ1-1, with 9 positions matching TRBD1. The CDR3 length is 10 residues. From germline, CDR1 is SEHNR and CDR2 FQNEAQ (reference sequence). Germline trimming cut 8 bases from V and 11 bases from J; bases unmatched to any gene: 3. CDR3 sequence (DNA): TGTGCCAGCGGGGACAGGGAGGCTTTCTTT. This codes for CASGDREAFF.

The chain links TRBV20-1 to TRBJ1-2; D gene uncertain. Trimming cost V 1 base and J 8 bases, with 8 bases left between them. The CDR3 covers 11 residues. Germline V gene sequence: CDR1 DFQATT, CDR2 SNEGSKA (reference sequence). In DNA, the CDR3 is TGCAGTGCTAGAGTGCAACGGGGCTACACCTTC. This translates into CSARVQRGYTF.

The CDR3 sequence: CSVGQGAAEAFF. DNA of the CDR3: TGCAGCGTAGGACAGGGGGCTGCTGAAGCTTTCTTT. J is TRBJ1-1 and V is TRBV29-1; 11 bases map to TRBD1. Germline-derived CDR1 and CDR2 are SQVTM and ANQGSEA. V shed 6 bases, J shed 6 bases, and the junction held 3 bases outside the gene matches. The CDR3 is made up of 12 amino acids.

The CDR3: CASSPRTSGNYNEQFF. CDR3 nucleotides: TGTGCCAGCAGCCCCAGGACTAGCGGGAACTACAATGAGCAGTTCTTC. The chain links TRBV5-5 to TRBJ2-1; TRBD2 matches 12 bases. The CDR3 totals 16 residues. V was pared by 4 bases and J by 3 bases, with 5 bases of the junction left unmatched. Germline CDR1 reads SGHKS; CDR2 reads YYEKEE (reference sequence).

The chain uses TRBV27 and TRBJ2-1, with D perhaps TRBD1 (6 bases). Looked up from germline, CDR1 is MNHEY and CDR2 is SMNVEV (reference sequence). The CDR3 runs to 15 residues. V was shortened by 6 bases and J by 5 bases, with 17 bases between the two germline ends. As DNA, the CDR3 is TGTGCCAGCAGGCCTGAGCAGGGGCGGAACAATGAGCAGTTCTTC. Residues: CASRPEQGRNNEQFF.

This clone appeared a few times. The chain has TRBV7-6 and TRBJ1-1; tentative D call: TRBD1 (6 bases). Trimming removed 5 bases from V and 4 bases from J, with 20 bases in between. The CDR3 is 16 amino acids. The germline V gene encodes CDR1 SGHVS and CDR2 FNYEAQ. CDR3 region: CASSPAPRGRGTEAFF. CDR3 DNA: TGTGCCAGCAGCCCCGCGCCCAGGGGCCGGGGCACTGAAGCTTTCTTT.